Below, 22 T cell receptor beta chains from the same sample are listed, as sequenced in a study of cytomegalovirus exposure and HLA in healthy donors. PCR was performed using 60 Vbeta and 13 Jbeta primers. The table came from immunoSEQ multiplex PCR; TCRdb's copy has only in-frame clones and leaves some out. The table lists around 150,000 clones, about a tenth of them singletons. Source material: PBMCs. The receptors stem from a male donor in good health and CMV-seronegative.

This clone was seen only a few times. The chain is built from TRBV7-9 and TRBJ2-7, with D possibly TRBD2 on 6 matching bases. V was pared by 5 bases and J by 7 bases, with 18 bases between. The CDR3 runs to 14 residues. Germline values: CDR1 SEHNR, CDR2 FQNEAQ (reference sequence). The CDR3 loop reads CASSQGTFPEEQYF. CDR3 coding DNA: TGTGCCAGCAGCCAAGGGACTTTTCCGGAGGAGCAGTACTTC.

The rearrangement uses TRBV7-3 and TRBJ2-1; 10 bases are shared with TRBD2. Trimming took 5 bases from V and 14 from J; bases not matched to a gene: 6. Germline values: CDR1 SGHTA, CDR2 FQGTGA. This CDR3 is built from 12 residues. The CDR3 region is CASSLSGRLKFF. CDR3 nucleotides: TGTGCCAGCAGCCTTAGCGGGAGGTTGAAGTTCTTC.

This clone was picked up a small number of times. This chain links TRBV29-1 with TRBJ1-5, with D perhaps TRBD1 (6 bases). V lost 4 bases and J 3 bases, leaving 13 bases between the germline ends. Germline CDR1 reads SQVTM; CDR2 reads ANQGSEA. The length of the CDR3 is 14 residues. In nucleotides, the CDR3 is TGCAGCGTTGCTATACAGGGAAACAATCAGCCCCAGCATTTT. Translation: CSVAIQGNNQPQHF. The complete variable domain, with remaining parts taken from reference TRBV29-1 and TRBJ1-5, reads SAVISQKPSRDICQRGTSLTIQCQVDSQVTMMFWYRQQPGQSLTLIATANQGSEATYESGFVIDKFPISRPNLTFSTLTVSNMSPEDSSIYLCSVAIQGNNQPQHFGDGTRLSIL.

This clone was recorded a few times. This chain's CDR3 is CASSRATGEAFF. The CDR3 DNA is TGCGCCAGCAGCCGAGCGACAGGGGAAGCTTTCTTT. The chain joins TRBV5-1 to TRBJ1-1; 7 bases match TRBD1. CDR1 SGHRS and CDR2 YFSETQ come from the germline V gene. The V and J ends lost 4 bases and 8 bases, in that order; junction bases with no gene match: 5. The length of the CDR3 is 12 residues. Filled out from reference TRBV5-1 and TRBJ1-1, the complete variable domain reads KAGVTQTPRYLIKTRGQQVTLSCSPISGHRSVSWYQQTPGQGLQFLFEYFSETQRNKGNFPGRFSGRQFSNSRSEMNVSTLELGDSALYLCASSRATGEAFFGQGTRLTVV.

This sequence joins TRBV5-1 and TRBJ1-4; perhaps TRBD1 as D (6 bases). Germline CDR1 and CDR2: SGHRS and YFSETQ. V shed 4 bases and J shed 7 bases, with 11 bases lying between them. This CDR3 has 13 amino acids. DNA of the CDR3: TGCGCCAGCAGCCAGGGGACGGGTGAAAAACTGTTTTTT. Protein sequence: CASSQGTGEKLFF.

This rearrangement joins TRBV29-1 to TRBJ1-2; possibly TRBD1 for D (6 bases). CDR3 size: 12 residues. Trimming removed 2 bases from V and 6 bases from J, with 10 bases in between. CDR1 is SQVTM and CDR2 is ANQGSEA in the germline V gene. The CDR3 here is CSVEQGKDGYTF. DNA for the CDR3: TGCAGCGTTGAACAGGGGAAGGATGGCTACACCTTC. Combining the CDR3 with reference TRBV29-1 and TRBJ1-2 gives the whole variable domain SAVISQKPSRDICQRGTSLTIQCQVDSQVTMMFWYRQQPGQSLTLIATANQGSEATYESGFVIDKFPISRPNLTFSTLTVSNMSPEDSSIYLCSVEQGKDGYTFGSGTRLTVV.

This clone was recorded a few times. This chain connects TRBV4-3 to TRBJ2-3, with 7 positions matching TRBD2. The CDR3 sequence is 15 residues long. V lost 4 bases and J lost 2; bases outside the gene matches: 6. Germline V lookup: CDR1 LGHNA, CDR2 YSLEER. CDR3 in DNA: TGCGCCAGCAGCCCCTTGGCGGGGGTCACAGATACGCAGTATTTT. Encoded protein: CASSPLAGVTDTQYF.

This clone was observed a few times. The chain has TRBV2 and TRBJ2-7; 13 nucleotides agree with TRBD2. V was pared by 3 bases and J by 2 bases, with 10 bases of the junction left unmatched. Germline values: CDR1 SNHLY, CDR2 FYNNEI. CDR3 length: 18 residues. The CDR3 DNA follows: TGTGCCAGCAGTGACGAGGGGATGACTAGCGGGAGGCCCTACGAGCAGTACTTC. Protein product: CASSDEGMTSGRPYEQYF.

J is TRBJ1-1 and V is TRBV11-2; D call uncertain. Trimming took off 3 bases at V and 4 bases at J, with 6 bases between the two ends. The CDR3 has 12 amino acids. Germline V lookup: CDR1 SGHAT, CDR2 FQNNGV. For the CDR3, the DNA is TGTGCCAGCAGCTTTTCGAGCACTGAAGCTTTCTTT. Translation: CASSFSSTEAFF.

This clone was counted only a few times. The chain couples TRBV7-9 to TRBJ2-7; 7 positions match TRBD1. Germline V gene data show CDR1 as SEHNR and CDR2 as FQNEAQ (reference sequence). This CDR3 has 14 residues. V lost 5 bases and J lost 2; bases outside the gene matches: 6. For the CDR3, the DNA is TGTGCCAGCAGCGCATGGGACAGTCCCTACGAGCAGTACTTC. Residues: CASSAWDSPYEQYF. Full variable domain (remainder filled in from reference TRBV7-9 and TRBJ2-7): DTGVSQNPRHKITKRGQNVTFRCDPISEHNRLYWYRQTLGQGPEFLTYFQNEAQLEKSRLLSDRFSAERPKGSFSTLEIQRTEQGDSAMYLCASSAWDSPYEQYFGPGTRLTVT.

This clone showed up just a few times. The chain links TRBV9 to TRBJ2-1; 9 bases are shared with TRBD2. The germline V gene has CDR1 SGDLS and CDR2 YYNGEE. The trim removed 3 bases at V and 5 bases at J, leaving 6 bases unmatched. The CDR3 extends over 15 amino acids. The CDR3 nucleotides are TGTGCCAGCAGCGGACCCTGGACTAGCGACAATGAGCAGTTCTTC. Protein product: CASSGPWTSDNEQFF.

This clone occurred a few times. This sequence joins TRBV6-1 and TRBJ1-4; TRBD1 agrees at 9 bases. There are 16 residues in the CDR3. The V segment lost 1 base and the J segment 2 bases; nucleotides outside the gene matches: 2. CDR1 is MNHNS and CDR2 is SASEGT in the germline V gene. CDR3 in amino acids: CASSEGTGVTNEKLFF. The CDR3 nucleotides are TGTGCCAGCAGTGAAGGGACAGGGGTTACTAATGAAAAACTGTTTTTT.

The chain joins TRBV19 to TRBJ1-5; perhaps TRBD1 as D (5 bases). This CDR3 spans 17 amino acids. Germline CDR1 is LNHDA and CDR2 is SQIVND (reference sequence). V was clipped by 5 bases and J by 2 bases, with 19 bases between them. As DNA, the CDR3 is TGTGCCAGTAGTCTAACGGGCCGGGGAGGGGGCAATCAGCCCCAGCATTTT. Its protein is CASSLTGRGGGNQPQHF.

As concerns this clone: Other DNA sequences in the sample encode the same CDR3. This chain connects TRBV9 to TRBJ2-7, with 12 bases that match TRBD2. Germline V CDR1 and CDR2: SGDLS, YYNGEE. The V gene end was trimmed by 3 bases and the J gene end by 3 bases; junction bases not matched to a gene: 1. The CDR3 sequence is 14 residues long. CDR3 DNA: TGTGCCAGCAGCGCGGGACTAGCGGGCTACGAGCAGTACTTC. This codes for CASSAGLAGYEQYF.

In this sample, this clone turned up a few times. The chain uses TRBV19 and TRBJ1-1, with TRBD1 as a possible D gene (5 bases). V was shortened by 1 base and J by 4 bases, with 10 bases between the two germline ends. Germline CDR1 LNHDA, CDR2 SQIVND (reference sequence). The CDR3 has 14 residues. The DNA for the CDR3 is TGTGCCAGTAGTATAGCAGGGCATGGCACTGAAGCTTTCTTT. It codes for CASSIAGHGTEAFF. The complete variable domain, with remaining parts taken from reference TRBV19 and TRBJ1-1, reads DGGITQSPKYLFRKEGQNVTLSCEQNLNHDAMYWYRQDPGQGLRLIYYSQIVNDFQKGDIAEGYSVSREKKESFPLTVTSAQKNPTAFYLCASSIAGHGTEAFFGQGTRLTVV.

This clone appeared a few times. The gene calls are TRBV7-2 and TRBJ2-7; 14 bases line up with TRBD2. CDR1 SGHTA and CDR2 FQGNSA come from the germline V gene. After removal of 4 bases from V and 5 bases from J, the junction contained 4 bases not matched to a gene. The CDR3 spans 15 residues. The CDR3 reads CASSSTSGRDHEQYF. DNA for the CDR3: TGTGCCAGCAGCTCGACTAGCGGGAGGGATCACGAGCAGTACTTC.

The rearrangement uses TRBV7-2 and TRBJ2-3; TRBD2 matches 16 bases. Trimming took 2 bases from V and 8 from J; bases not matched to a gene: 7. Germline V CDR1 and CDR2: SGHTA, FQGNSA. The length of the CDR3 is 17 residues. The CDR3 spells CASSLPGLAGGRRTQYF. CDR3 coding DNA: TGTGCCAGCAGCTTACCGGGACTAGCGGGGGGGCGGCGTACGCAGTATTTT. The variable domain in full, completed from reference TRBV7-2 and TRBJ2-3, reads GAGVSQSPSNKVTEKGKDVELRCDPISGHTALYWYRQSLGQGLEFLIYFQGNSAPDKSGLPSDRFSAERTGGSVSTLTIQRTQQEDSAVYLCASSLPGLAGGRRTQYFGPGTRLTVL.

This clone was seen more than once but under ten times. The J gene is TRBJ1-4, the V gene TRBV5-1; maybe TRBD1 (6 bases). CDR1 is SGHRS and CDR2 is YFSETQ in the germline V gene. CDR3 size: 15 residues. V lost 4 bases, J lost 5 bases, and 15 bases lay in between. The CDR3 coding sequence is TGCGCCAGCAGCCGCCAGGGACAAGCCAATGAAAAACTGTTTTTT. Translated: CASSRQGQANEKLFF.

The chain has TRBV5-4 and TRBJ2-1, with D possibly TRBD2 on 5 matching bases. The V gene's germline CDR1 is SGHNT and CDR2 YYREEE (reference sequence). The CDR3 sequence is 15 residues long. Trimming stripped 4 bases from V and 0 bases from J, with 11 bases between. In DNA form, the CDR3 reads TGTGCCAGCAGCGAGGACTTTAGCTCCTACAATGAGCAGTTCTTC. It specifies CASSEDFSSYNEQFF.

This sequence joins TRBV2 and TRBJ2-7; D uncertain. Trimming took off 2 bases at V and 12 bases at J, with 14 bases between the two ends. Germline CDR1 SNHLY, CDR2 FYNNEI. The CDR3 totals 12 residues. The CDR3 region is CASSEIPGHGYF. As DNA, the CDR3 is TGTGCCAGCAGTGAAATCCCCGGTCACGGGTACTTC.

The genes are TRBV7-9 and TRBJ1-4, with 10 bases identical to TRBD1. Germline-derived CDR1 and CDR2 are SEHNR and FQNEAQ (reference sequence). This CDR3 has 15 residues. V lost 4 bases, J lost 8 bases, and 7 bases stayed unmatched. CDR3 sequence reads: CASSSQGTGDEKLFF. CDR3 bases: TGTGCCAGCAGCTCTCAGGGGACAGGGGACGAAAAACTGTTTTTT.

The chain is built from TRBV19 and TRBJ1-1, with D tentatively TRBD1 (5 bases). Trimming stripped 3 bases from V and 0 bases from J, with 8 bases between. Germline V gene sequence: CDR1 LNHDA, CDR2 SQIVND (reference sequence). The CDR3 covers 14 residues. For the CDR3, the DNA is TGTGCCAGTAGTATGGGGGGGATGAACACTGAAGCTTTCTTT. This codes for CASSMGGMNTEAFF.